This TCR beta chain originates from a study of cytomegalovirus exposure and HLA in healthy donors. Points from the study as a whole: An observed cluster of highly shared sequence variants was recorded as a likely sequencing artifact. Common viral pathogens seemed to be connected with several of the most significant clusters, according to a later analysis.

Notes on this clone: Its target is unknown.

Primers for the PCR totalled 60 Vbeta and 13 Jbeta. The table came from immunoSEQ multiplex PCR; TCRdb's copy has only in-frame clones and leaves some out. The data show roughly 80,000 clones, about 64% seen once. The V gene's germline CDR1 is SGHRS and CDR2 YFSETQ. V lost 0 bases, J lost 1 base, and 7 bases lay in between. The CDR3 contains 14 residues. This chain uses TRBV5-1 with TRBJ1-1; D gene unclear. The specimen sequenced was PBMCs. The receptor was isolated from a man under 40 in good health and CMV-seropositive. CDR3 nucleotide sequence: TGCGCCAGCAGCTTGGAGGGAGCGAACACTGAAGCTTTCTTT. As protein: CASSLEGANTEAFF.